Below, 28 T cell receptor beta chains from the same sample are listed, as sequenced in a study of cytomegalovirus exposure and HLA in healthy donors. PCR was performed using 60 Vbeta and 13 Jbeta primers. The assay was immunoSEQ multiplex PCR, and TCRdb's table has in-frame clones only and misses some. The data hold about 86,000 clones, with 70% to 75% observed a single time. The material sequenced was PBMCs. These receptors were taken from a woman between 45 and 60 years old in good health and CMV-seropositive.

This rearrangement joins TRBV28 to TRBJ1-2, with 11 bases identical to TRBD1. Germline loops: CDR1 MDHEN, CDR2 SYDVKM. The CDR3 is 15 residues long. Trimming at V came to 6 bases and at J to 4 bases, leaving 7 bases not matched to a gene. This chain's CDR3 is CASSLWTGGIYGYTF. The CDR3 DNA follows: TGTGCCAGCAGCCTTTGGACAGGGGGCATCTATGGCTACACCTTC.

This clone has only a few counts. V is TRBV28 and J is TRBJ2-3, with TRBD2 as a possible D gene (6 bases). The CDR3 covers 15 residues. Germline lookup yields CDR1 MDHEN and CDR2 SYDVKM. V gave up 8 bases and J gave up 5 bases, with 20 bases separating them. The CDR3 is CASSYWRDGGDTQYF. The CDR3 nucleotides are TGTGCCAGCTCATACTGGCGGGACGGTGGAGATACGCAGTATTTT.

The chain uses TRBV7-2 and TRBJ2-5, with D maybe TRBD1 (6 bases). CDR3 length: 15 residues. Trimming cost V 5 bases and J 8 bases, with 21 bases left between them. Germline CDR1 SGHTA, CDR2 FQGNSA. In DNA form, the CDR3 reads TGTGCCAGCAGCGATAGTGGTAGTTGGACAGTCACCCAGTACTTC. It is translated as CASSDSGSWTVTQYF.

The chain employs TRBV29-1 and TRBJ1-2; 7 bases fit TRBD1. The CDR3 is made up of 11 amino acids. Trimming at V came to 4 bases and at J to 6 bases, leaving 2 bases not matched to a gene. CDR1 and CDR2 (germline): SQVTM, ANQGSEA. This CDR3 reads CSVARGDGYTF. The CDR3 coding sequence is TGCAGCGTTGCCAGGGGGGATGGCTACACCTTC.

The chain recombines TRBV5-1 with TRBJ2-7, with D possibly TRBD1 on 5 matching bases. Deletions cut 6 bases from V and 6 bases from J, with 16 bases between. There are 13 residues in the CDR3. The V gene's germline CDR1 is SGHRS and CDR2 YFSETQ. CDR3 sequence reads: CASNKDIAAEQYF. Written as DNA, the CDR3 is TGCGCCAGCAATAAGGACATCGCCGCCGAGCAGTACTTC.

V is TRBV4-1 and J is TRBJ1-2, with D hard to call. Germline V lookup: CDR1 MGHRA, CDR2 YSYEKL. With 0 bases removed from V and 4 bases from J, the gap between germline ends came to 9 bases. The CDR3 is made up of 14 amino acids. The CDR3, as DNA: TGCGCCAGCAGCCAAGATGCTGTCAGCTATGGCTACACCTTC. Protein: CASSQDAVSYGYTF.

The rearrangement links TRBV9 to TRBJ2-2; TRBD2 aligns across 13 bases. The CDR3 totals 19 residues. The V gene's germline CDR1 is SGDLS and CDR2 YYNGEE. The J segment lost 3 bases and the V segment lost 1 base, leaving 9 bases of the junction unmatched. In DNA, the CDR3 is TGTGCCAGCAGCGTAAGGTCAGGGACTAGCGGGATGTACACCGGGGAGCTGTTTTTT. Amino acid sequence: CASSVRSGTSGMYTGELFF. Full variable domain (missing parts from reference TRBV9 and TRBJ2-2): DSGVTQTPKHLITATGQRVTLRCSPRSGDLSVYWYQQSLDQGLQFLIQYYNGEERAKGNILERFSAQQFPDLHSELNLSSLELGDSALYFCASSVRSGTSGMYTGELFFGEGSRLTVL.

The chain links TRBV7-9 to TRBJ2-5; 8 nucleotides agree with TRBD1. V lost 5 bases and J lost 4; bases outside the gene matches: 6. The CDR3 totals 14 residues. Per germline, CDR1 SEHNR and CDR2 FQNEAQ (reference sequence). For the CDR3, the DNA is TGTGCCAGCAGCGGGGACAGGTCGGGAGAGACCCAGTACTTC. Protein product: CASSGDRSGETQYF.

This chain links TRBV19 with TRBJ1-5; D gene unclear. CDR1 is LNHDA and CDR2 is SQIVND in the germline V gene (reference sequence). The CDR3 sequence is 13 residues long. Trimming left V 4 bases short and J 9 bases short, with 13 bases between. The CDR3 bases are TGTGCCAGTAGTACAGAAATGGGAGGGCCCCAGCATTTT. Its translation is CASSTEMGGPQHF.

The sample holds one count of this clone. This chain links TRBV4-2 with TRBJ2-5; D is perhaps TRBD2 (6 bases). This CDR3 has 17 residues. The V and J ends lost 1 base and 5 bases respectively, with 20 bases between them. The germline V gene has CDR1 LGHNA and CDR2 YNFKEQ. CDR3 nucleotides: TGTGCCAGCAGCCAAGCCGCCGGGTGGACTATAGGTGAGACCCAGTACTTC. It translates to CASSQAAGWTIGETQYF.

The genes are TRBV20-1 and TRBJ1-4, with a weak D call TRBD1 (5 bases). Germline assignment: CDR1 DFQATT and CDR2 SNEGSKA (reference sequence). The CDR3 spans 10 residues. This chain's CDR3 is CTTGEEKLFF. The CDR3 DNA reads TGCACCACGGGGGAAGAAAAACTGTTTTTT.

V and J are TRBV7-8 and TRBJ2-2; TRBD2 matches at 7 bases. Per the germline V gene, CDR1 is SGHVS and CDR2 is FQNEAQ. The CDR3 extends over 14 amino acids. V shed 3 bases, J shed 7 bases, and the junction held 5 bases outside the gene matches. CDR3 coding DNA: TGTGCCAGCAGCTTGCGGGAGACGAGCGGGGAGCTGTTTTTT. Translating it yields CASSLRETSGELFF.

This rearrangement joins TRBV18 to TRBJ2-7; tentative D call: TRBD1 (5 bases). Looked up from germline, CDR1 is KGHSH and CDR2 is LQKENI. The CDR3 totals 12 residues. V was clipped by 1 base and J by 9 bases, with 10 bases between them. The chain's CDR3 is CASSPRMGRQYF. CDR3 DNA: TGTGCCAGCTCACCACGGATGGGGCGGCAGTACTTC.

The chain employs TRBV19 and TRBJ1-5; D unresolved. Germline values: CDR1 LNHDA, CDR2 SQIVND (reference sequence). CDR3 length: 14 amino acids. Deletions cut 4 bases from V and 5 bases from J, with 12 bases between. CDR3 coding DNA: TGTGCCAGTAGTAGGTTAACCGGGGATCAGCCCCAGCATTTT. The encoded protein is CASSRLTGDQPQHF.

This clone was detected once. This chain links TRBV30 with TRBJ2-5, with 7 bases that match TRBD1. This CDR3 region has 15 residues. The germline V gene encodes CDR1 GTSNPN and CDR2 SVGIG (reference sequence). V shed 3 bases and J 4 bases; nucleotides not matched to a gene: 11. The CDR3 is CAWRDRQGQRETQYF. The CDR3 nucleotides read TGTGCCTGGAGGGATCGCCAGGGACAGCGAGAGACCCAGTACTTC.

This rearrangement joins TRBV7-9 to TRBJ1-4; D is unresolved. V lost 5 bases and J lost 4, with 8 bases in between. Looked up from germline, CDR1 is SEHNR and CDR2 is FQNEAQ (reference sequence). This CDR3 spans 13 amino acids. The CDR3 is CASSPLGNEKLFF. The DNA of the CDR3 is TGTGCCAGCAGCCCGCTCGGTAATGAAAAACTGTTTTTT.

The chain is built from TRBV19 and TRBJ2-7; 12 bases line up with TRBD2. There are 14 residues in the CDR3. V lost 4 bases and J lost 6; bases outside the gene matches: 4. Germline assignment: CDR1 LNHDA and CDR2 SQIVND (reference sequence). CDR3 in amino acids: CASSRLAGVFEQYF. The CDR3 DNA sequence: TGTGCCAGTAGTAGACTAGCGGGAGTGTTCGAGCAGTACTTC.

The V and J genes are TRBV11-1 and TRBJ2-5, with 12 bases identical to TRBD2. The CDR3 sequence is 15 residues long. Unmatched junction bases numbered 6, after V lost 5 bases and J lost 5 bases. The germline gives CDR1 SGHAT, CDR2 FQDESV (reference sequence). DNA of the CDR3: TGTGCCAGCAGCCAGACTAGCGGGAGCGGGGAGACCCAGTACTTC. This codes for CASSQTSGSGETQYF.

The V gene is TRBV5-5, the J gene TRBJ2-7; 13 bases are a match to TRBD2. CDR1 SGHKS and CDR2 YYEKEE come from the germline V gene (reference sequence). Trimming took 3 bases from V and 4 from J; bases not matched to a gene: 4. The CDR3 totals 15 residues. CDR3: CASSWGLAGTYEQYF. The CDR3 DNA reads TGTGCCAGCAGCTGGGGACTAGCGGGAACATACGAGCAGTACTTC.

The chain combines TRBV21-1 with TRBJ2-5; the table calls TRBD2, which could not be checked here. TRBV21-1 is designated a pseudogene. The length of the CDR3 is 15 residues. In DNA form, the CDR3 reads TGTGCCAGCAGCAAGAAAGGAGGGTTCCAAGAGACCCAGTACTTC. Encoded protein: CASSKKGGFQETQYF.

V and J are TRBV18 and TRBJ2-7, with TRBD2 matching 15 bases. Germline V gives CDR1 KGHSH, CDR2 LQKENI. The CDR3 contains 17 residues. The V segment lost 4 bases and the J segment 6 bases; nucleotides outside the gene matches: 10. In nucleotides, the CDR3 is TGTGCCAGCTCACGCGATACAGGACTAGCGGGAGGGCTCGAGCAGTACTTC. It codes for CASSRDTGLAGGLEQYF. Variable domain in full (rest from reference TRBV18 and TRBJ2-7): NAGVMQNPRHLVRRRGQEARLRCSPMKGHSHVYWYRQLPEEGLKFMVYLQKENIIDESGMPKERFSAEFPKEGPSILRIQQVVRGDSAAYFCASSRDTGLAGGLEQYFGPGTRLTVT.

The chain recombines TRBV19 with TRBJ2-7, with 9 positions matching TRBD2. This CDR3 has 16 amino acids. After removal of 4 bases from V and 5 bases from J, the junction contained 12 bases not matched to a gene. Germline assignment: CDR1 LNHDA and CDR2 SQIVND (reference sequence). The CDR3 spells CASSNPAGGATHEQYF. The DNA for the CDR3 is TGTGCCAGTAGTAACCCCGCGGGAGGGGCTACCCACGAGCAGTACTTC.

V gene TRBV6-5 combines with J gene TRBJ1-5; 10 bases line up with TRBD1. V was pared by 10 bases and J by 6 bases, with 3 bases of the junction left unmatched. Germline values: CDR1 MNHEY, CDR2 SVGAGI. The CDR3 contains 12 residues. The CDR3 bases are TGTGCCATCGGGACAGGGGTTCAGCCCCAGCATTTT. As protein: CAIGTGVQPQHF.

This CDR3 is CAWLRGTEAFF. The CDR3 nucleotides are TGTGCCTGGCTCCGGGGGACTGAAGCTTTCTTT. The rearrangement links TRBV30 to TRBJ1-1, with D perhaps TRBD1 (5 bases). V was clipped by 5 bases and J by 5 bases, with 9 bases between them. Germline V gene sequence: CDR1 GTSNPN, CDR2 SVGIG (reference sequence). The CDR3 length is 11 residues.

The chain is built from TRBV25-1 and TRBJ1-1, with D perhaps matching TRBD1 (6 bases). The CDR3 covers 14 residues. Trimming cost V 6 bases and J 1 base, with 12 bases left between them. CDR1 is MGHDK, CDR2 SYGVNS, per germline. The CDR3: CASRDPGANTEAFF. In nucleotides, the CDR3 is TGTGCCAGCAGAGATCCAGGGGCGAACACTGAAGCTTTCTTT.

Here the CDR3 DNA reads TGCGCCAGCAGCTTGGAGGGGTCCTACGAGCAGTACTTC. It translates to CASSLEGSYEQYF. V is TRBV5-1 and J is TRBJ2-7; D may be TRBD1 (5 bases). This CDR3 is 13 amino acids long. CDR1 is SGHRS, CDR2 YFSETQ, per germline. V was trimmed by 0 bases and J by 1 base, leaving 5 bases between them.

The chain is built from TRBV18 and TRBJ1-1; D might be TRBD1 (6 bases). With 5 bases removed from V and 7 bases from J, the gap between germline ends came to 14 bases. CDR1 KGHSH and CDR2 LQKENI come from the germline V gene. The CDR3 consists of 13 residues. The CDR3: CASSSKIQGEAFF. CDR3 DNA: TGTGCCAGCTCATCGAAAATACAGGGTGAAGCTTTCTTT.

V and J are TRBV6-5 and TRBJ2-1; weak D call: TRBD2 (6 bases). This CDR3 is built from 13 residues. Trimming pared 7 bases from V and 10 bases from J, leaving 17 bases between. Germline values: CDR1 MNHEY, CDR2 SVGAGI. The CDR3 protein is CASTPHGRGEQFF. In DNA, the CDR3 is TGTGCCAGCACCCCCCATGGGCGGGGAGAGCAGTTCTTC.